The source of this T cell receptor beta chain is a study of blood T cell repertoires in COVID-19. The age range of participants was about 18 to 95 years, with residence in about two dozen US areas. This table comes from immunoSEQ multiplex PCR, and its TCRdb copy is limited to in-frame clones, with some not included. The sample has some 400,000 clones, roughly nine tenths seen once. In germline, CDR1 is MDHEN, CDR2 SYDVKM. Deletions cut 4 bases from V and 3 bases from J, with 19 bases between. CDR3 length: 16 residues. Sequencing used PBMCs or T cells enriched from blood (not recorded which). V is TRBV28 and J is TRBJ2-7, with a tentative D call TRBD1 (5 bases). The TCR comes from a man aged 30-40 years who had recovered from COVID-19. CDR3 protein: CASSYIPQGIRYEQYF. CDR3 bases: TGTGCCAGCAGTTATATCCCTCAGGGAATCCGCTACGAGCAGTACTTC.